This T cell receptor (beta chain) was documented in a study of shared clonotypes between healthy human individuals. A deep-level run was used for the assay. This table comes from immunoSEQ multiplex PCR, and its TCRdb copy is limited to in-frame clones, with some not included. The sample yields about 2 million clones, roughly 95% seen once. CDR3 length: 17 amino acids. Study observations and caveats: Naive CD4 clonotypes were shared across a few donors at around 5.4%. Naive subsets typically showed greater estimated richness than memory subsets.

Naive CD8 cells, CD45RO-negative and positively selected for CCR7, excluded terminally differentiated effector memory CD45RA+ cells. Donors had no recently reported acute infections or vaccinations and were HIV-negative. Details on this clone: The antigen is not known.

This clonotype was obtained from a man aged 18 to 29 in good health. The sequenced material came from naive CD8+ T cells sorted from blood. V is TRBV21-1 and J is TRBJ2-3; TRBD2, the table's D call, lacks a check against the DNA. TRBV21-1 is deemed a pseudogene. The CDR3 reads CASSPQDPGRRTDTQYF. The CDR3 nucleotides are TGTGCCAGCAGCCCTCAGGACCCGGGAAGAAGAACAGATACGCAGTATTTT.